This T cell receptor beta chain originates from a study of PD-1 blockade in classical Hodgkin lymphoma (TCRdb year 2020). Study-level background: Nivolumab dosing was 3 mg/kg intravenously every 2 weeks, continuing until either disease progression or unacceptable toxicity. The study used CyTOF and TCR beta sequencing to define a peripheral blood immune signature of response to PD-1 blockade in classical Hodgkin lymphoma. Results and caveats for the whole study, not just this receptor: The study was restricted to a single clinical trial cohort, and the causes of repertoire differences, possibly disease activity or prior therapy, were left undefined. By C4D1, a significant rise was seen in CD4+ TCR diversity but not in CD8+ TCR diversity (p=0.0027 vs p=0.16), and the rise was most apparent among complete responders (p=0.02). Trial patients achieving complete response had baseline diversity similar to newly diagnosed patients, whereas partial responders and progressors had significantly lower diversity. Baseline TCR diversity was reported to be lower in newly diagnosed patients than in healthy donors and to be lower still in relapsed/refractory patients. Patients starting nivolumab less than 1 year after ASCT had lower diversity and were excluded from later analyses to avoid confounding by immune reconstitution.

The junction carries 24 bases between V and J, which are trimmed by 6 bases and 6 bases respectively. From cysteine to phenylalanine, the CDR3 is 17 amino acids long. Of all the DNA, just the CDR3 is kept, 51 bases in frame from base 1. CDR1 and CDR2, looked up from the germline V gene (reference sequence), are MNHEY and SMNVEV. The time point tag for this specimen amounts to: cycle 1 day 1 (C1D1), immediately before nivolumab initiation. Every trial patient had relapsed after autologous stem cell transplantation, and cohorts A, B and C differed in prior brentuximab vedotin exposure. The trial cohort comprised 60 or so patients with relapsed/refractory classical Hodgkin lymphoma whose best overall responses were complete response, partial response or progressive disease. Single-agent nivolumab was administered to trial patients in the multi-cohort phase II CheckMate 205 trial. An independent review committee assessed best overall response by applying the 2007 International Working Group response criteria. Trial PBMCs were collected just before the start of nivolumab (C1D1) and during therapy at cycle 2 day 1 and cycle 4 day 1. Peripheral blood was collected in 8 mL Vacutainer Cell Preparation Tubes, from which PBMCs were isolated by centrifugation and then cryopreserved.

Genomic DNA was isolated using the Qiagen DNeasy kit from unsorted PBMCs as well as from negatively selected CD4+ and CD8+ fractions. TCR beta CDR3 regions were subjected to amplification by immunoSEQ multiplex PCR with primers that anneal to V and J segments. Amplification bias was minimized using a synthetic immune receptor repertoire, and residual bias was removed computationally after sequencing. The authors' pipeline ran thus. Repertoire diversity was quantified as the Shannon entropy index using custom Python scripts. Unsorted, CD4+ and CD8+ repertoires were analyzed separately, except in combined analyses where CD4+ and CD8+ sequences were merged in silico. A clone was considered expanded if an increase in frequency of at least 2-fold after treatment relative to C1D1 was found, and a pseudocount of 0.5 was applied to clones undetected at baseline. Singleton clones were defined as clones with 0 or 1 copy at C1D1, and non-singleton clones were defined as clones with 2 or more copies. Clones expanded in unsorted samples were annotated as CD4+, CD8+ or unknown by matching protein sequences in sorted samples from the same patient. Wilcoxon tests on paired samples were used to test changes in diversity from C1D1 to C4D1. In TCRdb, the immuneACCESS table is reduced to in-frame sequences with V and J assigned. These tables do not hold every clone; where another copy was compared, an unresolved V gene accounts for under half, and the others remain unexplained. V and J calls and clone size come straight from that table; D and trimming were deduced from the DNA. The sample profile shows fewer than 25,000 clones; roughly 72% of them were found once. The ten most abundant clones make up over 20% of the sample.

Comment on this clone: Its target antigen remains unknown. Per-base quality was not reported, and no clone a single base away is much larger than it.

The input for sequencing was peripheral blood mononuclear cells (PBMCs), taken at baseline. The clonotype was recovered from a human donor with classical Hodgkin lymphoma. The sequence joins TRBV27 to TRBJ1-5; the D gene is unclear. The DNA sequence follows: TGTGCCAGCAGCTCTTTCGGGGTAGGGTCTCTGGCTCAGCCCCAGCATTTT. This is translated as CASSSFGVGSLAQPQHF.